These 15 T cell receptor beta chains share one sample of origin, sequenced in a study of cytomegalovirus exposure and HLA in healthy donors. Use of 60 Vbeta and 13 Jbeta primers characterized the PCR. Assay used: immunoSEQ multiplex PCR; TCRdb lists only in-frame clones, some missing. The sample records approximately 150,000 clones, 78% being singletons. Material: PBMCs. Receptors were obtained from a woman aged 45 to 65 in good health and CMV-seropositive.

Written as DNA, the CDR3 is TGTGCCAGCAGTTTTAGGGGCAGGGGAGAAGCTTTCTTT. It is translated as CASSFRGRGEAFF. This chain links TRBV27 with TRBJ1-1, with D possibly being TRBD1 (6 bases). V lost 3 bases and J 8 bases, leaving 13 bases between the germline ends. The CDR3 is made up of 13 amino acids. Germline V gene data show CDR1 as MNHEY and CDR2 as SMNVEV (reference sequence).

This clone was observed a handful of times. The chain recombines TRBV5-6 with TRBJ2-7; TRBD1 aligns across 10 bases. V was clipped by 5 bases and J by 7 bases; unmatched bases: 9. Germline values: CDR1 SGHDT, CDR2 YYEEEE. The CDR3 extends over 14 amino acids. This chain's CDR3 is CASRETGGFHEQYF. In DNA, the CDR3 is TGTGCCAGCAGGGAGACAGGGGGCTTCCATGAGCAGTACTTC.

CDR3 coding DNA: TGTGCCAGCAGTTGGGACAGGGGTTCTGGGGCCAACGTCCTGACTTTC. Its translation is CASSWDRGSGANVLTF. The J gene is TRBJ2-6, the V gene TRBV6-5, with 10 bases aligning to TRBD1. CDR1 and CDR2 (germline): MNHEY, SVGAGI. This CDR3 comprises 16 residues. J gave up 1 base and V 4 bases, and 1 base lay outside the gene matches.

V gene TRBV9 combines with J gene TRBJ2-3; D perhaps matches TRBD2 (7 bases). This CDR3 is 17 amino acids long. Trimming took off 0 bases at V and 4 bases at J, with 18 bases between the two ends. Germline assignment: CDR1 SGDLS and CDR2 YYNGEE. The CDR3 coding sequence is TGTGCCAGCAGCGTAGCTACGGGGGGCAGGGGAGCAGATACGCAGTATTTT. Its protein product is CASSVATGGRGADTQYF.

The chain couples TRBV2 to TRBJ1-2; D is perhaps TRBD1 (6 bases). This CDR3 contains 12 residues. Germline V gene lookup returns CDR1 SNHLY and CDR2 FYNNEI. V gave up 5 bases and J gave up 9 bases, with 13 bases separating them. The CDR3 sequence is CASSPQGSSYTF. DNA for the CDR3: TGTGCCAGCAGTCCCCAGGGGAGTAGCTACACCTTC.

This clone turned up a few times. This chain links TRBV7-2 with TRBJ2-3; D is undetermined. Germline V CDR1 and CDR2: SGHTA, FQGNSA. The CDR3 is 12 residues long. Trimming cost V 4 bases and J 5 bases, with 7 bases left between them. This CDR3 reads CASSSFRDTQYF. In nucleotides, the CDR3 is TGTGCCAGCAGCTCCTTTAGAGATACGCAGTATTTT.

V is TRBV10-2 and J is TRBJ2-1, with 11 bases lining up with TRBD2. CDR1 is WSHSY and CDR2 is SAAADI in the germline V gene. The CDR3 is 16 residues long. With V trimmed by 10 bases and J by 5 bases, 13 bases remained unmatched. DNA for the CDR3: TGCGCCACCTCACCAGTGGTAGCGGGGGGGGACAATGAGCAGTTCTTC. It is translated as CATSPVVAGGDNEQFF.

The chain combines TRBV30 with TRBJ1-3, with unresolved D. The CDR3 covers 13 residues. Germline assignment: CDR1 GTSNPN and CDR2 SVGIG (reference sequence). V lost 2 bases to trimming and J lost 4 bases, with 9 bases between them. In DNA, the CDR3 is TGTGCCTGGAGTTCCGAGATGGGAAACACCATATATTTT. Protein: CAWSSEMGNTIYF.

Turning to this clone: Other DNA sequences in this specimen translate into the identical CDR3. The chain has TRBV4-1 and TRBJ2-7; 8 bases are shared with TRBD1. Germline CDR1 MGHRA, CDR2 YSYEKL. V shed 4 bases and J 2 bases; nucleotides not matched to a gene: 4. The CDR3 runs 14 residues. CDR3 residues: CASSRGTGTYEQYF. The DNA of the CDR3 is TGCGCCAGCAGCCGGGGGACAGGAACCTACGAGCAGTACTTC.

The chain couples TRBV11-2 to TRBJ1-2, with a tentative D call TRBD1 (5 bases). CDR1 is SGHAT, CDR2 FQNNGV, per germline. The CDR3 totals 15 residues. Trimming removed 3 bases from V and 4 bases from J, with 15 bases in between. The CDR3 DNA follows: TGTGCCAGCAGCTTGGGACTGTCGTCCCTCTATGGCTACACCTTC. As protein: CASSLGLSSLYGYTF.

This sequence joins TRBV7-2 and TRBJ1-3; D is undetermined. V dropped 1 base and J dropped 0 bases, with 10 bases sitting between them. From germline, CDR1 is SGHTA and CDR2 FQGNSA. The CDR3 runs 16 residues. In DNA form, the CDR3 reads TGTGCCAGCAGCTTAGACCACAGACGCTCTGGAAACACCATATATTTT. This translates into CASSLDHRRSGNTIYF.

This clone turned up a few times. The chain employs TRBV27 and TRBJ1-5; 10 nucleotides agree with TRBD1. The germline V gene has CDR1 MNHEY and CDR2 SMNVEV (reference sequence). V gave up 6 bases and J gave up 0 bases; unmatched junction bases: 5. The CDR3 contains 16 residues. CDR3 DNA sequence: TGTGCCAGCAGAAGGACAGGGGGTTATAGCAATCAGCCCCAGCATTTT. Translation gives CASRRTGGYSNQPQHF.

J is TRBJ1-5 and V is TRBV6-1; 7 bases agree with TRBD1. The CDR3 length is 12 residues. CDR1 is MNHNS and CDR2 is SASEGT in the germline V gene. The CDR3 DNA is TGTGCTACCGGGACAGGCAATCAGCCCCAGCATTTT. Amino acid sequence: CATGTGNQPQHF.

Here the CDR3 DNA reads TGTGCCAGCAGTGATAACAAGAACACTGAAGCTTTCTTT. As protein: CASSDNKNTEAFF. V usage is TRBV2 and J usage is TRBJ1-1; no firm D call. This CDR3 is built from 13 residues. Trimming pared 3 bases from V and 1 base from J, leaving 6 bases between. CDR1 and CDR2 (germline): SNHLY, FYNNEI.

V and J are TRBV18 and TRBJ1-2; TRBD1 matches at 8 bases. V shed 3 bases and J 8 bases; nucleotides not matched to a gene: 5. Germline V lookup: CDR1 KGHSH, CDR2 LQKENI. The CDR3 extends over 13 amino acids. The chain's CDR3 is CASSPRQGIGYTF. DNA for the CDR3: TGTGCCAGCTCACCGCGACAGGGGATAGGCTACACCTTC.